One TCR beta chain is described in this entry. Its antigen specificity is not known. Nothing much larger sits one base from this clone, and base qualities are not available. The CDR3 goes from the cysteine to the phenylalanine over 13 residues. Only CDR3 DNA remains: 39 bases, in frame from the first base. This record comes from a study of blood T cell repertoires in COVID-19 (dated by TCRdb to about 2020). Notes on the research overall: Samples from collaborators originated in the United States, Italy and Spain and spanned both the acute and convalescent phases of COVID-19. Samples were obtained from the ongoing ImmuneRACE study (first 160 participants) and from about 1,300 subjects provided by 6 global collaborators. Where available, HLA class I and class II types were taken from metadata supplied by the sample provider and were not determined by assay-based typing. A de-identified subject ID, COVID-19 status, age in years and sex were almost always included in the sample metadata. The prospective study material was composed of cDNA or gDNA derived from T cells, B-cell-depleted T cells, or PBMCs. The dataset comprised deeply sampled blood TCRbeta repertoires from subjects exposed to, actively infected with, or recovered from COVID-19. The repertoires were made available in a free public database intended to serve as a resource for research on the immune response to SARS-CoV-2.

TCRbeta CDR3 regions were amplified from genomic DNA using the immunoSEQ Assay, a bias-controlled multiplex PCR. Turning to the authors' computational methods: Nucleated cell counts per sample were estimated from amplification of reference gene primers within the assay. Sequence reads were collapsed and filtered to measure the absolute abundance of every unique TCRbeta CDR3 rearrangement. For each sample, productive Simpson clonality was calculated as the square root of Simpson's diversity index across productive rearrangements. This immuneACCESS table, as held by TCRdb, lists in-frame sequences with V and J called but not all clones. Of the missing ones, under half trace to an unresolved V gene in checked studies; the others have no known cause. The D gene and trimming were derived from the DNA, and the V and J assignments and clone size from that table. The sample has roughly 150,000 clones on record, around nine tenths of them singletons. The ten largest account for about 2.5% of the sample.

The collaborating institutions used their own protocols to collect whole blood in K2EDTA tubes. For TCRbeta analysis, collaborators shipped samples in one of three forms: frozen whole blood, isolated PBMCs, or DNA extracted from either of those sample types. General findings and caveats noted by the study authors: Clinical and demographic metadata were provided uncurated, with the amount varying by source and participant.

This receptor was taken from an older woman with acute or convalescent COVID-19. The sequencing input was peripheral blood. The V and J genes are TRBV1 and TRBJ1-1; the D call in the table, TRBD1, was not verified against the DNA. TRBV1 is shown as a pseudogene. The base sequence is TGCACCAGCAGAGGGGTTTGGGGCACTGAAGCTTTCTTT. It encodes CTSRGVWGTEAFF.